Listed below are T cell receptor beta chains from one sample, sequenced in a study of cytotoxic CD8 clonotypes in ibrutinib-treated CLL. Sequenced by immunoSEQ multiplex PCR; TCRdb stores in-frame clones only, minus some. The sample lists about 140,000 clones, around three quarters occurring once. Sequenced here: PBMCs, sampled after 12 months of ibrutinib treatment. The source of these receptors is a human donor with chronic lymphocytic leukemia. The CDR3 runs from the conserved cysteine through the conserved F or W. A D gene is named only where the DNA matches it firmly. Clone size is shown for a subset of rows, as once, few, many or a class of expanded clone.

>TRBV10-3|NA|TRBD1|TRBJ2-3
TGTGCCATCAGTGAGGGACAGGGTCCATATTTT
CAISEGQGPYF
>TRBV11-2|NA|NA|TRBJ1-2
TGTGCCAGCAGCTTAGGCTCGGCGGTCTATGGCTACACCTTC
CASSLGSAVYGYTF
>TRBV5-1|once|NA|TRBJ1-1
TGCGCCAGCAGCCGTTCAGGGGATATGGGGACTGAAGCTTTCTTT
CASSRSGDMGTEAFF
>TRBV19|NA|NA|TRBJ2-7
TGTGCCAGTAGTATTGGACACGGAATCTCCTACGAGCAGTACTTC
CASSIGHGISYEQYF
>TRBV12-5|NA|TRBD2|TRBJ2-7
TGTGCTAGCGGGGGGTCAAGGACCTACGAGCAGTACTTC
CASGGSRTYEQYF
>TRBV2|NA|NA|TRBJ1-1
TGTGCCACCAACCTCCAGGGCACTTCCACTGAAGCTTTCTTT
CATNLQGTSTEAFF
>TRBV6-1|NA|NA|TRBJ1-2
TGTGCCAGCAGTGAAGCGGCCCCATCATTGGGCTACACCTTC
CASSEAAPSLGYTF
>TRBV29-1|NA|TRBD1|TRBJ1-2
TGCAGCGTTGTCAGACAGGGTGGAGTAGGCTACACCTTC
CSVVRQGGVGYTF
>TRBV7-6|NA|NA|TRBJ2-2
TGTGCCAGAAAACCCACCGGGGAGCTGTTTTTT
CARKPTGELFF
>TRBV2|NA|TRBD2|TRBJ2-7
TGTGCCAGCAGGGGGAGAGCGGGAACAGCCCCCTCCGAGCAGTACTTC
CASRGRAGTAPSEQYF
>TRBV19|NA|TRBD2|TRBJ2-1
TGTGCCAGTTCAGCGGGAATATACAATGAGCAGTTCTTC
CASSAGIYNEQFF
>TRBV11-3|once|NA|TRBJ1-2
TGTGCCAGCAGCTTAGTAACAGGGTCGAGCTACACCTTC
CASSLVTGSSYTF
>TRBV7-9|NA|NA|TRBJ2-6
TGTGCCAGCAGCCCCGTCCCGGACAGTTCCTCTGGGGCCAACGTCCTGACTTTC
CASSPVPDSSSGANVLTF
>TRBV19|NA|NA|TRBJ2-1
TGTGCCAGTAGTATCGGGGCGTATACCTACAATGAGCAGTTCTTC
CASSIGAYTYNEQFF